This T cell receptor (beta chain) was retrieved from a study of vaccination and CD4 T cells after COVID-19. About the research overall: Convalescent persons amounted to six males plus four females, two of whom were Hispanic. Participants, all vaccine recipients, received two doses of either BNT162b2 or mRNA-1273. The study drew post-COVID samples a median about 95 days after diagnosis (range 35 to 161).

This clonotype has only a few counts. What it binds is unknown. Germline loops: CDR1 DFQATT, CDR2 SNEGSKA (reference sequence). V trimming: 3 bases; J trimming: 1 base; junction bases outside the gene matches: 4. The CDR3 totals 14 residues. As for treatment: approximately 11-day PBMC culture with coronavirus spike peptide pools or control peptides (ViraFEST assay). The Oncomine TCR Beta short-read assay was what sequenced the DNA obtained from cultured CD4+ T cells. Investigators isolated genomic DNA from cultured CD4+ T cells. A single record per CDR3 protein comes from TCRdb applying MiXCR to the PCR reads. The sample consists of approximately 13,000 distinct CDR3 sequences, more than 45% of them appearing once.

Material: CD4+ T cells from blood, cultured in vitro. This receptor was identified in a human donor who had recovered from COVID-19. This chain connects TRBV20-1 to TRBJ1-1, with 8 nucleotides matching TRBD1. The CDR3 reads CSARPGTGNTEAFF. For the CDR3, the DNA is TGCAGTGCTAGGCCCGGGACAGGGAACACTGAAGCTTTCTTT.